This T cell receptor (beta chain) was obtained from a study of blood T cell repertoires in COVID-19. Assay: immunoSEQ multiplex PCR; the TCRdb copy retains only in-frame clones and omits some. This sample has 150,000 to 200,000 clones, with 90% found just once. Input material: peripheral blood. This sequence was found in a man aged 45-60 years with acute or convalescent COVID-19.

DNA for the CDR3: TGTGCCAGTAGTATCGGGACAGGGGAAGAGACCCAGTACTTC. It translates to CASSIGTGEETQYF. The rearrangement joins TRBV19 to TRBJ2-5; TRBD1 aligns across 10 bases. The CDR3 loop spans 14 amino acids. Germline CDR1 and CDR2: LNHDA and SQIVND (reference sequence). After removal of 3 bases from V and 3 bases from J, the junction contained 1 base not matched to a gene.